The 32 T cell receptor beta chains reported below all come from one sample, sequenced in a study of blood T cell repertoires in COVID-19. Clones were sequenced by immunoSEQ multiplex PCR, and TCRdb holds only the in-frame ones, with some missing. The sample contains around 220,000 clones, about 90% of which appear only once. Material for sequencing was PBMCs or T cells enriched from blood (not recorded which). These receptors all stem from a woman aged 25 to 45 with acute COVID-19.

Notes on this clone: Its ends do not fully match the called genes, so a read error is possible. The chain links TRBV13 to TRBJ2-3; 9 positions agree with TRBD1. The CDR3 totals 15 residues. Germline CDR1 and CDR2: PRHDT and FYEKMQ (reference sequence). Here the CDR3 DNA reads TGTGCCAGCAGCGTAGGAGGACAGGGGAAAGATACGCAGTATTTT. Translated: CASSVGGQGKDTQYF.

The V call is TRBV1, the J call TRBJ2-1; the tabulated D call, TRBD2, remains unverified against the DNA. TRBV1 is a pseudogene locus. CDR3 length: 20 amino acids. The CDR3 DNA reads TGCACCAGCAGCCCAGGACTGACTAGAGGGGCAGGGAGCTCCTACAATGAGCAGTTCTTC. Its translation is CTSSPGLTRGAGSSYNEQFF.

The genes are TRBV28 and TRBJ1-2; D call uncertain. The CDR3 consists of 12 residues. Germline-derived CDR1 and CDR2 are MDHEN and SYDVKM. Deletions cut 7 bases from V and 6 bases from J, with 12 bases between. The CDR3 DNA follows: TGTGCCAGCACCCTAAGTGGTCATGGCTACACCTTC. Translated: CASTLSGHGYTF.

This clone was picked up a small number of times. The V and J genes are TRBV29-1 and TRBJ1-2, with TRBD1 identical over 7 bases. The CDR3 spans 14 residues. Trimming removed 6 bases from V and 0 bases from J; junction bases left unmatched: 7. Germline V gives CDR1 SQVTM, CDR2 ANQGSEA. The CDR3 sequence: CSVKAGTANYGYTF. The DNA of the CDR3 is TGCAGCGTGAAGGCCGGGACAGCTAACTATGGCTACACCTTC.

The gene calls are TRBV6-2 or TRBV6-3 and TRBJ1-5, with a tentative D call TRBD1 (6 bases). Germline V gene data show CDR1 as MNHEY and CDR2 as SVGEGT. CDR3 length: 17 amino acids. V was clipped by 2 bases and J by 7 bases, with 21 bases between them. CDR3 in amino acids: CASSYHVRTAGRQPQHF. As DNA, the CDR3 is TGTGCCAGCAGTTACCATGTACGGACAGCTGGTCGCCAGCCCCAGCATTTT.

This clone was detected a few times. V gene TRBV2 combines with J gene TRBJ2-1, with TRBD2 identical over 7 bases. From germline, CDR1 is SNHLY and CDR2 FYNNEI. The J segment lost 2 bases and the V segment lost 0 bases, leaving 4 bases of the junction unmatched. The CDR3 totals 16 residues. The CDR3 spells CASSEAFAGAYNEQFF. CDR3 sequence (DNA): TGTGCCAGCAGTGAAGCGTTTGCGGGGGCCTACAATGAGCAGTTCTTC.

Of note for this clone: Sequence at one end of the junction differs from germline and may be a read error. The chain has TRBV29-1 and TRBJ1-1; 9 bases align to TRBD1. Germline lookup yields CDR1 SQVTM and CDR2 ANQGSEA. The CDR3 runs 16 residues. CDR3 sequence (DNA): TGCAGCGTTGTTTCGACGGTTGGGACAGGGCACTCGGGGAGTGTCTTT. Its translation is CSVVSTVGTGHSGSVF. The entire variable domain, with the rest obtained from reference TRBV29-1 and TRBJ1-1, is as follows: SAVISQKPSRDICQRGTSLTIQCQVDSQVTMMFWYRQQPGQSLTLIATANQGSEATYESGFVIDKFPISRPNLTFSTLTVSNMSPEDSSIYLCSVVSTVGTGHSGSVFGQGTRLTVV.

This sequence joins TRBV15 and TRBJ2-3; TRBD1 aligns across 9 bases. Germline loops: CDR1 LNHNV, CDR2 YYDKDF (reference sequence). Trimming took 5 bases from V and 2 from J; bases not matched to a gene: 8. This CDR3 contains 16 residues. The DNA of the CDR3 is TGTGCCACCAGCGGGCGACAGGGGGACATCACAGATACGCAGTATTTT. It specifies CATSGRQGDITDTQYF.

The genes are TRBV5-1 and TRBJ2-5; D is possibly TRBD2 (5 bases). Germline CDR1 is SGHRS and CDR2 is YFSETQ. The V end was cut by 4 bases, the J end by 5 bases, with 21 bases between. This CDR3 has 16 residues. The CDR3 sequence: CASSPKLPGGVETQYF. In DNA, the CDR3 is TGCGCCAGCAGCCCTAAACTACCCGGAGGTGTGGAGACCCAGTACTTC.

CDR3 DNA sequence: TGTGCCAGCTCCGGGGATGGGACCCAGCATTTT. Its protein product is CASSGDGTQHF. The V gene is TRBV18, the J gene TRBJ1-5; no reliable D call. The V end lost 6 bases, the J end lost 11 bases, and 11 bases lay between the germline ends. This CDR3 region has 11 residues. The germline V gene encodes CDR1 KGHSH and CDR2 LQKENI. Using reference TRBV18 and TRBJ1-5 for the parts outside the CDR3, the full variable domain is NAGVMQNPRHLVRRRGQEARLRCSPMKGHSHVYWYRQLPEEGLKFMVYLQKENIIDESGMPKERFSAEFPKEGPSILRIQQVVRGDSAAYFCASSGDGTQHFGDGTRLSIL.

The genes are TRBV6-5 and TRBJ2-7; TRBD1 aligns across 7 bases. Germline CDR1 and CDR2: MNHEY and SVGAGI. Unmatched junction bases numbered 12, after V lost 8 bases and J lost 2 bases. The CDR3 loop spans 15 amino acids. The CDR3 DNA follows: TGTGCCAGCGCCCGACAGGGAAAGGGGACCTACGAGCAGTACTTC. It translates to CASARQGKGTYEQYF.

The gene calls are TRBV5-1 and TRBJ1-3; D gene uncertain. Germline assignment: CDR1 SGHRS and CDR2 YFSETQ. The CDR3 runs 13 residues. V was cut by 0 bases and J by 7 bases, with 8 bases left in between. The CDR3 region is CASSLVAGNTIYF. The CDR3 coding sequence is TGCGCCAGCAGCTTGGTGGCGGGGAACACCATATATTTT.

This clone was seen once. This rearrangement joins TRBV6-2 or TRBV6-3 to TRBJ1-1; TRBD1 is a possible D gene (6 bases). This CDR3 has 15 amino acids. Germline V gives CDR1 MNHEY, CDR2 SVGEGT. V was clipped by 3 bases and J by 10 bases, with 21 bases between them. The CDR3 spells CASSYRGGAQHGAFF. DNA for the CDR3: TGTGCCAGCAGTTATCGGGGGGGGGCGCAGCATGGAGCTTTCTTT.

The rearrangement links TRBV27 to TRBJ1-5; perhaps TRBD1 as D (6 bases). This CDR3 spans 15 amino acids. Trimming took off 5 bases at V and 2 bases at J, with 13 bases between the two ends. Germline V CDR1 and CDR2: MNHEY, SMNVEV (reference sequence). CDR3 amino acids: CASSPRGQGNQPQHF. The CDR3 nucleotides read TGTGCCAGCAGTCCCAGGGGCCAGGGCAATCAGCCCCAGCATTTT.

This chain uses TRBV9 with TRBJ2-7; TRBD1 aligns across 9 bases. The CDR3 is made up of 15 amino acids. V lost 4 bases and J lost 4; bases outside the gene matches: 9. CDR1 and CDR2 from the germline V gene are SGDLS and YYNGEE. This CDR3 is CASSPTRDRVYEQYF. The CDR3 coding sequence is TGTGCCAGCAGCCCCACCAGGGACAGGGTTTACGAGCAGTACTTC.

The chain joins TRBV6-6 to TRBJ2-7; the D gene is possibly TRBD1 (6 bases). The CDR3 covers 14 residues. V lost 7 bases and J lost 2, with 15 bases in between. The germline V gene has CDR1 MNHNY and CDR2 SVGAGI (reference sequence). CDR3 amino acids: CASTPQGQAYEQYF. The DNA for the CDR3 is TGTGCCAGCACCCCACAGGGCCAGGCCTACGAGCAGTACTTC.

This chain joins TRBV9 and TRBJ1-1; 9 positions agree with TRBD1. This CDR3 contains 16 residues. Germline V lookup: CDR1 SGDLS, CDR2 YYNGEE. Losses at the gene ends were 2 bases for V and 1 base for J; bases not matched to a gene: 6. This CDR3 is CASSVEGTGRNTEAFF. The CDR3 DNA is TGTGCCAGCAGCGTTGAAGGGACAGGGCGGAACACTGAAGCTTTCTTT.

The J gene is TRBJ2-1, the V gene TRBV27; 14 bases map to TRBD2. Unmatched junction bases numbered 2, after V lost 4 bases and J lost 6 bases. The CDR3 is 15 amino acids. From germline, CDR1 is MNHEY and CDR2 SMNVEV (reference sequence). The CDR3 region is CASSWGLAGANEQFF. In DNA form, the CDR3 reads TGTGCCAGCAGTTGGGGACTAGCGGGGGCCAATGAGCAGTTCTTC.

The genes are TRBV12-3 or TRBV12-4 and TRBJ1-5; D uncertain. The CDR3 has 12 residues. V was shortened by 3 bases and J by 4 bases, with 4 bases between the two germline ends. The CDR3 DNA follows: TGTGCCAGCAGTTTGCGTAATCAGCCCCAGCATTTT. Residues: CASSLRNQPQHF.

The rearrangement links TRBV7-9 to TRBJ1-5; tentative D call: TRBD1 (5 bases). V lost 1 base and J 6 bases, leaving 16 bases between the germline ends. Germline CDR1 SEHNR, CDR2 FQNEAQ (reference sequence). This CDR3 has 16 amino acids. The CDR3: CASSLGEVGAPQPQHF. The CDR3 DNA reads as TGTGCCAGCAGCTTAGGGGAGGTAGGGGCGCCTCAGCCCCAGCATTTT.

This chain uses TRBV27 with TRBJ2-7; no reliable D call. CDR1 is MNHEY and CDR2 is SMNVEV in the germline V gene (reference sequence). The CDR3 loop spans 12 amino acids. Trimming shortened V by 4 bases and J by 2 bases, and 6 bases separated the two germline ends. The CDR3 DNA is TGTGCCAGCAGTTCTAACCCCTACGAGCAGTACTTC. Translated: CASSSNPYEQYF.

This clone has a handful of counts. The chain has TRBV28 and TRBJ1-4, with 9 bases lining up with TRBD1. This CDR3 is 16 amino acids long. Germline lookup yields CDR1 MDHEN and CDR2 SYDVKM. Unmatched junction bases numbered 9, after V lost 3 bases and J lost 7 bases. The CDR3: CASSFHGTGRGEKLFF. CDR3 sequence (DNA): TGTGCCAGCAGTTTTCACGGGACAGGGCGGGGTGAAAAACTGTTTTTT.

The chain recombines TRBV7-8 with TRBJ2-5; 10 nucleotides agree with TRBD1. CDR3 length equals 16 residues. Germline V lookup: CDR1 SGHVS, CDR2 FQNEAQ. Trimming at V came to 6 bases and at J to 1 base, leaving 8 bases not matched to a gene. CDR3 sequence: CASRRRTGGSQETQYF. The CDR3 DNA follows: TGTGCCAGCAGACGTCGGACAGGGGGTAGCCAAGAGACCCAGTACTTC.

The rearrangement joins TRBV19 to TRBJ1-5; D gene ambiguous. Trimming stripped 6 bases from V and 2 bases from J, with 14 bases between. The CDR3 totals 15 residues. Germline CDR1 is LNHDA and CDR2 is SQIVND (reference sequence). The CDR3 loop is CASSRGDGGNQPQHF. The CDR3 DNA sequence: TGTGCCAGTAGCCGGGGTGACGGGGGCAATCAGCCCCAGCATTTT.

This CDR3 reads CASSHRAGTEAFF. The CDR3 bases are TGTGCCAGCAGCCACCGGGCGGGCACTGAAGCTTTCTTT. The V call is TRBV13, the J call TRBJ1-1; no clear D. The length of the CDR3 is 13 residues. Germline CDR1 reads PRHDT; CDR2 reads FYEKMQ (reference sequence). Trimming stripped 5 bases from V and 4 bases from J, with 11 bases between. Using reference TRBV13 and TRBJ1-1 for the parts outside the CDR3, the full variable domain is AAGVIQSPRHLIKEKRETATLKCYPIPRHDTVYWYQQGPGQDPQFLISFYEKMQSDKGSIPDRFSAQQFSDYHSELNMSSLELGDSALYFCASSHRAGTEAFFGQGTRLTVV.

With respect to this clone: Other nucleotide sequences in the sample specify the same CDR3. V is TRBV7-6 and J is TRBJ2-2, with D uncertain. The V and J ends lost 5 bases and 4 bases respectively, with 8 bases between them. Germline V gives CDR1 SGHVS, CDR2 FNYEAQ. The CDR3 covers 13 residues. The CDR3 bases are TGTGCCAGCAGCCCGCCGGGCACCGGGGAGCTGTTTTTT. It yields the protein CASSPPGTGELFF.

The rearrangement uses TRBV5-1 and TRBJ2-7; D not resolved. CDR1 and CDR2 (germline): SGHRS, YFSETQ. CDR3 size: 13 residues. The V and J ends lost 0 bases and 2 bases respectively, with 6 bases between them. The CDR3 loop is CASSLDNPYEQYF. As DNA, the CDR3 is TGCGCCAGCAGCTTGGACAACCCCTACGAGCAGTACTTC.

The rearrangement joins TRBV19 to TRBJ2-7; D may be TRBD2 (5 bases). Between the trimmed V and J ends, which lost 7 bases and 0 bases, there was a span of 10 bases. The CDR3 is made up of 13 amino acids. Germline V lookup: CDR1 LNHDA, CDR2 SQIVND (reference sequence). CDR3 DNA: TGTGCCAGTACAGCGGTGAACTCCTACGAGCAGTACTTC. It yields the protein CASTAVNSYEQYF.

The chain employs TRBV19 and TRBJ1-1; D remains unclear. The germline V gene has CDR1 LNHDA and CDR2 SQIVND (reference sequence). V lost 5 bases to trimming and J lost 3 bases, with 4 bases between them. This CDR3 has 11 amino acids. The CDR3 nucleotides are TGTGCCAGTAGTCAGGACACTGAAGCTTTCTTT. Amino acid sequence: CASSQDTEAFF.

The chain links TRBV7-2 to TRBJ1-6; 9 nucleotides match TRBD1. CDR3 length: 16 residues. In germline, CDR1 is SGHTA, CDR2 FQGNSA. After removal of 5 bases from V and 7 bases from J, the junction contained 9 bases not matched to a gene. DNA for the CDR3: TGTGCCAGCAGCCCCCGCGGGGGACAGGGCAATTCACCCCTCCACTTT. This encodes CASSPRGGQGNSPLHF. Full variable domain (rest looked up from reference TRBV7-2 and TRBJ1-6): GAGVSQSPSNKVTEKGKDVELRCDPISGHTALYWYRQSLGQGLEFLIYFQGNSAPDKSGLPSDRFSAERTGGSVSTLTIQRTQQEDSAVYLCASSPRGGQGNSPLHFGNGTRLTVT.

V and J are TRBV12-3 or TRBV12-4 and TRBJ2-2; possibly TRBD2 for D (5 bases). Between the trimmed V and J ends, which lost 8 bases and 5 bases, there was a span of 12 bases. The CDR3 consists of 13 residues. CDR3 sequence: CASYGLVTGELFF. The CDR3 bases are TGTGCCAGCTACGGACTGGTTACCGGGGAGCTGTTTTTT.

The chain recombines TRBV7-3 with TRBJ2-7, with 7 bases that match TRBD1. Germline V CDR1 and CDR2: SGHTA, FQGTGA. CDR3 length: 12 residues. V gave up 5 bases and J gave up 5 bases; unmatched junction bases: 3. The CDR3 DNA reads as TGTGCCAGCAGCGCAACAGGGGACGAGCAGTACTTC. Its translation is CASSATGDEQYF.